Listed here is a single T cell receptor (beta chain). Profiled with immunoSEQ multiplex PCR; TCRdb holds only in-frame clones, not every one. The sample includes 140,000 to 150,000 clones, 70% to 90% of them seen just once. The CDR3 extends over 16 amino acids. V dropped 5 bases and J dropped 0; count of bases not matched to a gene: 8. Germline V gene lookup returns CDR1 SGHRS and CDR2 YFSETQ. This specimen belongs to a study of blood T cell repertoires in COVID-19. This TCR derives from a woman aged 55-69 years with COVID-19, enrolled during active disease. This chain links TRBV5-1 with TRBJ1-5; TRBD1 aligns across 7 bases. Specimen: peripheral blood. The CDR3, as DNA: TGCGCCAGCAGTCCGGGACAGTGGGGTAGCAATCAGCCCCAGCATTTT. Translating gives CASSPGQWGSNQPQHF.